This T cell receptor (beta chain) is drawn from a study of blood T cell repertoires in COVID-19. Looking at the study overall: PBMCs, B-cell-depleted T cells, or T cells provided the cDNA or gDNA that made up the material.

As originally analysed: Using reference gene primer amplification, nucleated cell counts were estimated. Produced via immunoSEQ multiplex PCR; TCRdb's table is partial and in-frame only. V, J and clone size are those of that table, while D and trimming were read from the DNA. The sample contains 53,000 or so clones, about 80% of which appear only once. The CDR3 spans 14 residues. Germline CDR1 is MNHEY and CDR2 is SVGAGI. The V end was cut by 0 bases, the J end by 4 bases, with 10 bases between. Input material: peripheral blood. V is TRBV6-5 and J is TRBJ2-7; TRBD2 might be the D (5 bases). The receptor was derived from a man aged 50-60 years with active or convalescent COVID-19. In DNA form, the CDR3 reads TGTGCCAGCAGTTACTCGAAACGGGGTTACGAGCAGTACTTC. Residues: CASSYSKRGYEQYF.